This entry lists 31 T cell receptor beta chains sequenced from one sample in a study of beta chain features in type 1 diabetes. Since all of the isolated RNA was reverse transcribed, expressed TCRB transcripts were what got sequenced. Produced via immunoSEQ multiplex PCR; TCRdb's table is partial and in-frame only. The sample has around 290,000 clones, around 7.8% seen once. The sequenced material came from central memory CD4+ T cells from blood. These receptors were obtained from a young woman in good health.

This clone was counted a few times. CDR3: CASSSTGVSGNTIYF. The CDR3 DNA reads as TGTGCCAGCAGTTCTACAGGGGTCTCTGGAAACACCATATATTTT. V gene TRBV9 combines with J gene TRBJ1-3; 7 nucleotides line up with TRBD1. The germline CDR1 and CDR2 sequences are SGDLS and YYNGEE. This CDR3 region has 15 residues. Trimming cost V 5 bases and J 0 bases; bases outside gene matches: 5.

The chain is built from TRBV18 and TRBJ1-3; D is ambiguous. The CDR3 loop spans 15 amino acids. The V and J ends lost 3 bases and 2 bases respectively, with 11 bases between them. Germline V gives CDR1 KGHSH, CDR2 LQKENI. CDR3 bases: TGTGCCAGCTCACCCCAGAGGAATGCTGGAAACACCATATATTTT. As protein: CASSPQRNAGNTIYF.

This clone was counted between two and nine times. As DNA, the CDR3 is TGTGCCAGCAGTGAATTGGGGGGCTCGGCTGAAAAACTGTTTTTT. It is translated as CASSELGGSAEKLFF. J is TRBJ1-4 and V is TRBV2; TRBD1 is a possible D gene (6 bases). The germline gives CDR1 SNHLY, CDR2 FYNNEI. V lost 2 bases, J lost 7 bases, and 14 bases lay in between. The CDR3 consists of 15 residues.

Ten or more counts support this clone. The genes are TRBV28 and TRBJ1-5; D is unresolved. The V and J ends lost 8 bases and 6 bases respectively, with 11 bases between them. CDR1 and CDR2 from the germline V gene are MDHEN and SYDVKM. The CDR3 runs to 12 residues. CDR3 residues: CASGSGGQPQHF. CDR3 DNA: TGTGCCAGCGGGTCAGGCGGTCAGCCCCAGCATTTT.

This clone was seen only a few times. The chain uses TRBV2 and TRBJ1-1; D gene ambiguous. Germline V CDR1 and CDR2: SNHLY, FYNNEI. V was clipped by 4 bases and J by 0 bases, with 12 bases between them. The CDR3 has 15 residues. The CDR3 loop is CASSARRNLNTEAFF. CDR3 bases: TGTGCCAGCAGTGCGAGGAGGAATCTGAACACTGAAGCTTTCTTT.

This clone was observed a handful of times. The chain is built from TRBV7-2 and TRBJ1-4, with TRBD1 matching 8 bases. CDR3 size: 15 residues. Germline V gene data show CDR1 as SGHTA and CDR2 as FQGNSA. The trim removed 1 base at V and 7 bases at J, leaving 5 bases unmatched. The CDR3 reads CASSLDTGGGEKLFF. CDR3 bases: TGTGCCAGCAGCTTAGATACAGGGGGAGGTGAAAAACTGTTTTTT.

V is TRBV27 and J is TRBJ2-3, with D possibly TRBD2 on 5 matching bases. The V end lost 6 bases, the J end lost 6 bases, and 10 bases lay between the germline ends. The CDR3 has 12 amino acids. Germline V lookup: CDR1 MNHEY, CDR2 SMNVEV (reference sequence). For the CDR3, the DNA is TGTGCCAGCAGAGGAGGCTGGGATACGCAGTATTTT. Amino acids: CASRGGWDTQYF.

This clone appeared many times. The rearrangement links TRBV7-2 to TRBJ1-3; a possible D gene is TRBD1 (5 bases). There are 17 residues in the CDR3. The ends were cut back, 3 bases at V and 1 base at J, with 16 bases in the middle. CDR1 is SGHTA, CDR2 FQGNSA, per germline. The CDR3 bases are TGTGCCAGCAGCTTGGGATTTGACAGCGGATCTGGAAACACCATATATTTT. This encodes CASSLGFDSGSGNTIYF.

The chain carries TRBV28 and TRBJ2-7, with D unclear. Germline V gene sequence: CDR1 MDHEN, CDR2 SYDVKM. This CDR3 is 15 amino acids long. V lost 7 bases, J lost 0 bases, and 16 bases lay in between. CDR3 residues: CASTPGGMGSYEQYV. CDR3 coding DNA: TGTGCCAGCACTCCCGGTGGGATGGGCTCCTACGAGCAGTACGTC.

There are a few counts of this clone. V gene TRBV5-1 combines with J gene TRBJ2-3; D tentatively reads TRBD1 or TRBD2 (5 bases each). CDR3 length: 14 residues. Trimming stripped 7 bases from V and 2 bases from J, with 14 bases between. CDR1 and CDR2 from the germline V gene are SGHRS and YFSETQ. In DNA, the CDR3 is TGCGCCAGCGGGGACGGGTCGTTCACAGATACGCAGTATTTT. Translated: CASGDGSFTDTQYF. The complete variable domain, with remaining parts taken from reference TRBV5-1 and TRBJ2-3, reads KAGVTQTPRYLIKTRGQQVTLSCSPISGHRSVSWYQQTPGQGLQFLFEYFSETQRNKGNFPGRFSGRQFSNSRSEMNVSTLELGDSALYLCASGDGSFTDTQYFGPGTRLTVL.

The CDR3 spells CASVDTRGSYGYTF. As DNA, the CDR3 is TGTGCCAGCGTGGATACGAGGGGCTCCTATGGCTACACCTTC. V is TRBV25-1 and J is TRBJ1-2; D is perhaps TRBD1 (5 bases). Trimming stripped 8 bases from V and 4 bases from J, with 17 bases between. This CDR3 has 14 residues. The germline V gene has CDR1 MGHDK and CDR2 SYGVNS.

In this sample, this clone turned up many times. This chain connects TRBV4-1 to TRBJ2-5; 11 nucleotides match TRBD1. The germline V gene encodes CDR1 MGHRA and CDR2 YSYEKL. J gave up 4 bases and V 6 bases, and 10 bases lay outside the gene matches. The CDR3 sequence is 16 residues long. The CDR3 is CASRAAGTGGRETQYF. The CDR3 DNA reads TGCGCCAGCAGGGCAGCCGGGACAGGGGGAAGAGAGACCCAGTACTTC.

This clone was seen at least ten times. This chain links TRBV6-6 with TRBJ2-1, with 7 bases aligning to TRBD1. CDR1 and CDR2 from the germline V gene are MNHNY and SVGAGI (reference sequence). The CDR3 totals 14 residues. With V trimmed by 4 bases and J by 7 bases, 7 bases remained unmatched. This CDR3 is CASSSGQRRNEQFF. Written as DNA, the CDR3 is TGTGCCAGCAGTTCGGGACAGAGAAGGAATGAGCAGTTCTTC.

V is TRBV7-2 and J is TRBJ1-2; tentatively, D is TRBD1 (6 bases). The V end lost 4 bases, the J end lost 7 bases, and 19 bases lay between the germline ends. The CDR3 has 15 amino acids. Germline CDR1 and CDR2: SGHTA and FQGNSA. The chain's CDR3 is CASSSSPGAVGGYTF. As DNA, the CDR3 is TGTGCCAGCAGCTCCTCGCCAGGGGCGGTAGGTGGCTACACCTTC.

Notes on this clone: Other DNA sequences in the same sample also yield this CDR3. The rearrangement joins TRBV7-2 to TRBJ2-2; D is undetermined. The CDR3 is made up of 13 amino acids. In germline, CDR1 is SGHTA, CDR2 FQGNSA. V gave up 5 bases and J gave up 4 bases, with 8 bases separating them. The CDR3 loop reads CASSPLGTGELFF. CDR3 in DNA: TGTGCCAGCAGCCCTCTTGGCACCGGGGAGCTGTTTTTT.

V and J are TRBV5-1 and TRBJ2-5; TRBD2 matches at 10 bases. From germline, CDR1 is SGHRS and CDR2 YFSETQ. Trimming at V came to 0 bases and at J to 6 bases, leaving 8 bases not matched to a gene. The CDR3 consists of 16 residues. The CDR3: CASSLAPSGSIKTQYF. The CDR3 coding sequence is TGCGCCAGCAGCTTGGCCCCTAGCGGGAGTATAAAGACCCAGTACTTC.

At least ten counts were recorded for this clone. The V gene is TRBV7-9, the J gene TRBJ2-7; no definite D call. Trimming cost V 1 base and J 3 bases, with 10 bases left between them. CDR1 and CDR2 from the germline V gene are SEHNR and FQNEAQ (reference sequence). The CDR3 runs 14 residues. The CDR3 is CASSLDQEVYEQYF. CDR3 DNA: TGTGCCAGCAGCTTAGATCAGGAAGTCTACGAGCAGTACTTC.

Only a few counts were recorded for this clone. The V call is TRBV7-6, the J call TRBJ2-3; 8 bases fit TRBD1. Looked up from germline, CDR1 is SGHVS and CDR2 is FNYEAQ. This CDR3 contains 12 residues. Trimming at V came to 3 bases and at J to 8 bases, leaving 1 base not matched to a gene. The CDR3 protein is CASSLTGATQYF. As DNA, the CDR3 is TGTGCCAGCAGCTTGACAGGGGCTACGCAGTATTTT.

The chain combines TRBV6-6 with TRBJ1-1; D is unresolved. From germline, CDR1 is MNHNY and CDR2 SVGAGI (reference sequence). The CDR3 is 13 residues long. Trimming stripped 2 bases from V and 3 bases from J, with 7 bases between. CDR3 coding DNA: TGTGCCAGCAGTTACAACGGGGACACTGAAGCTTTCTTT. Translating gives CASSYNGDTEAFF.

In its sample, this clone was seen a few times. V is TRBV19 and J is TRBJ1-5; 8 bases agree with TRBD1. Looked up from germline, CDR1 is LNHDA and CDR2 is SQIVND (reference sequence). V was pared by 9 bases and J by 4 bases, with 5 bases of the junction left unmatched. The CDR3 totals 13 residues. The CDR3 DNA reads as TGTGCCAGCCGACAGGGGTTGAATCAGCCCCAGCATTTT. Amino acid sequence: CASRQGLNQPQHF.

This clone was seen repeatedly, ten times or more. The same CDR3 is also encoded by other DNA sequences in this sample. The CDR3 protein is CASSQFLQETQYF. In nucleotides, the CDR3 is TGTGCCAGCAGCCAATTCCTTCAAGAGACCCAGTACTTC. The chain has TRBV14 and TRBJ2-5; D not resolved. The CDR3 length is 13 residues. The V gene lost 2 bases and the J gene lost 2 bases, with 6 bases spanning the gap. CDR1 and CDR2 (germline): SGHDN, FVKESK.

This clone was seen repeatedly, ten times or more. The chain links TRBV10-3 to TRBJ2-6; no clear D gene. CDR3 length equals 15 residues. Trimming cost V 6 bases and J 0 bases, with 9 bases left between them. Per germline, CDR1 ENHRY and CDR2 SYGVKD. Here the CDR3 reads CAISASFSGANVLTF. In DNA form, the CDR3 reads TGTGCCATCAGCGCCAGTTTCTCTGGGGCCAACGTCCTGACTTTC.

The DNA for the CDR3 is TGTGCCAGCAGCCCCCCCGGGACAGGGACTCGAGACATTCAGTACTTC. Translation gives CASSPPGTGTRDIQYF. V gene TRBV7-9 combines with J gene TRBJ2-4; 9 bases line up with TRBD1. Germline V gives CDR1 SEHNR, CDR2 FQNEAQ (reference sequence). Trimming cost V 5 bases and J 8 bases; bases outside gene matches: 13. The CDR3 spans 16 residues.

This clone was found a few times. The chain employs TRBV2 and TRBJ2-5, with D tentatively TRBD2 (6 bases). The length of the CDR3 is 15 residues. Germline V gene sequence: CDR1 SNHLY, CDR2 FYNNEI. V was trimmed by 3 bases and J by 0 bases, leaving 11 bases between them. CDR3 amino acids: CASSDFGGYQETQYF. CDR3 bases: TGTGCCAGCAGTGATTTCGGGGGTTACCAAGAGACCCAGTACTTC.

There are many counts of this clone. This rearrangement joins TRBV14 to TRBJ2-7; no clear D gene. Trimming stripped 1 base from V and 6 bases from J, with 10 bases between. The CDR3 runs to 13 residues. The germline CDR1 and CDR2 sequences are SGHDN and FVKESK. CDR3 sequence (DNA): TGTGCCAGCAGCCAAGCTACGTTTCTCGAGCAGTACGTC. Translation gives CASSQATFLEQYV.

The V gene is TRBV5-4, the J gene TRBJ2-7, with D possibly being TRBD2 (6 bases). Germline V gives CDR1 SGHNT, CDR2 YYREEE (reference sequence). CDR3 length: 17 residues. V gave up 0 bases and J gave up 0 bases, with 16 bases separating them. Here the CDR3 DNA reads TGTGCCAGCAGCTTGGCCCGGGGCGGGATGAGCTCCTACGAGCAGTACTTC. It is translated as CASSLARGGMSSYEQYF.

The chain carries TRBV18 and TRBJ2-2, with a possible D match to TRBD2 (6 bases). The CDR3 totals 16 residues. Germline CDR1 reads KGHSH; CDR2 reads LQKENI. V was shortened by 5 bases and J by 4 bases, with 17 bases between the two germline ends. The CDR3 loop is CASSSTLAEGTGELFF. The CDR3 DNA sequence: TGTGCCAGCTCATCGACACTAGCAGAGGGCACCGGGGAGCTGTTTTTT.

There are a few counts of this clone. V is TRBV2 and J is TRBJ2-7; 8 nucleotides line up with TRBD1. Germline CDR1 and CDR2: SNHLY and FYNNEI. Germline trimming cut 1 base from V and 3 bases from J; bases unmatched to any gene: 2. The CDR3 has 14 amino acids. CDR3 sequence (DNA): TGTGCCAGCAGTGAAGGGGGACAGGACTACGAGCAGTACGTC. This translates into CASSEGGQDYEQYV.

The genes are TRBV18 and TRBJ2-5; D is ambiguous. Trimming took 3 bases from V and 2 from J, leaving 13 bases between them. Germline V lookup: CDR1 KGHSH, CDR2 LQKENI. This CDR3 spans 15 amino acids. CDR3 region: CASSPVLTPQETQYF. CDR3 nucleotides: TGTGCCAGCTCACCGGTGCTAACTCCTCAAGAGACCCAGTACTTC.

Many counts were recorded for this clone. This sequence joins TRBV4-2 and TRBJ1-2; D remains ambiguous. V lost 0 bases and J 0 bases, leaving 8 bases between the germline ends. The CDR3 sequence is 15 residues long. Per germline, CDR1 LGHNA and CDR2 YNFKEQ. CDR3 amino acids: CASSQERASNYGYTF. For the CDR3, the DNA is TGTGCCAGCAGCCAAGAAAGGGCCTCTAACTATGGCTACACCTTC.

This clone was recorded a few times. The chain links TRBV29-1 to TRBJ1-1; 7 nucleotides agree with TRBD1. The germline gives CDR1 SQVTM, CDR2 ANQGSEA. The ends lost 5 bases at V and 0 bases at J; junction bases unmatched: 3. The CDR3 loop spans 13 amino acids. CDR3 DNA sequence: TGCAGCGTTACGACAGGGCTGAACACTGAAGCTTTCTTT. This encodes CSVTTGLNTEAFF.